A single sample gave rise to the 7 T cell receptor beta chains below, sequenced in a study of T cells in Graves' hyperthyroidism and ophthalmopathy. RNA transcripts provided the source from which TCR beta CDR3 regions were amplified. The primer set for the first-round RT-PCR of the TCR CDR3 was HTBI. TCRdb called the multiplex PCR reads again in MiXCR, with one record for every CDR3 protein. The sample shows 600,000 or so distinct CDR3 sequences, just over 45% of them seen only once. The specimen was peripheral blood or thyroid tissue (not recorded which). These receptors originate from a woman between 18 and 29 years old with Graves' hyperthyroidism.

A word on this clonotype: Because the CDR3 is missing its conserved closing phenylalanine or tryptophan, this is likely a read error. The rearrangement links TRBV20-1 to TRBJ2-7; D gene ambiguous. Deletions cut 3 bases from V and 0 bases from J, with 15 bases between. The V gene's germline CDR1 is DFQATT and CDR2 SNEGSKA (reference sequence). This CDR3 comprises 15 residues. The CDR3 DNA follows: TGCAGTGCTAGGAGTTTAGCTCTAAGCTCCTACGAGCAGTACCTC. Residues: CSARSLALSSYEQYL.

The chain joins TRBV5-8 to TRBJ1-2; D remains ambiguous. V was trimmed by 1 base and J by 6 bases, leaving 7 bases between them. Germline CDR1 SGHTS, CDR2 YDEGEE. This CDR3 has 12 residues. The CDR3 sequence is CASSLLGNGYTF. CDR3 DNA sequence: TGTGCCAGCAGCTTGCTGGGGAATGGCTACACCTTC.

This chain links TRBV5-1 with TRBJ1-1, with a tentative D call TRBD1 (6 bases). This CDR3 region has 16 residues. With 0 bases removed from V and 5 bases from J, the gap between germline ends came to 17 bases. The germline V gene encodes CDR1 SGHRS and CDR2 YFSETQ. The CDR3 spells CASSLERVGGRTEAFF. The CDR3, as DNA: TGCGCCAGCAGCTTGGAGAGGGTAGGGGGACGTACTGAAGCTTTCTTT.

About this clonotype: This may be a read error, as it is one base from a much larger clone. Without the conserved terminal phenylalanine or tryptophan, this CDR3 likely stems from a read error. The chain recombines TRBV29-1 with TRBJ1-5; no clear D gene. This CDR3 region has 10 residues. CDR1 is SQVTM, CDR2 ANQGSEA, per germline. V lost 7 bases and J lost 12, with 13 bases in between. CDR3 sequence reads: CSAIDNFQHL. The DNA for the CDR3 is TGCAGCGCCATCGACAATTTCCAGCATCTT.

The genes are TRBV12-5 and TRBJ2-7; tentative D call: TRBD1 (6 bases). The germline CDR1 and CDR2 sequences are LGHNT and FRNRAP. With 0 bases removed from V and 3 bases from J, the gap between germline ends came to 12 bases. The CDR3 is 15 amino acids. Here the CDR3 DNA reads TGTGCTAGTGGTTTGGTACTGGGGGCCGGCTACGAGCAGTACTTC. It encodes CASGLVLGAGYEQYF. The full variable domain, in which reference TRBV12-5 and TRBJ2-7 provide the parts outside the CDR3, is DARVTQTPRHKVTEMGQEVTMRCQPILGHNTVFWYRQTMMQGLELLAYFRNRAPLDDSGMPKDRFSAEMPDATLATLKIQPSEPRDSAVYFCASGLVLGAGYEQYFGPGTRLTVT.

The V call is TRBV29-1, the J call TRBJ1-5; tentative D call: TRBD1 (6 bases). CDR3 length equals 11 residues. V was shortened by 7 bases and J by 14 bases, with 18 bases between the two germline ends. Germline CDR1 reads SQVTM; CDR2 reads ANQGSEA. Here the CDR3 reads CSGGQATYEHF. The CDR3 DNA is TGCAGCGGGGGGCAGGCGACCTACGAGCATTTT.

This clonotype was detected many times. V and J are TRBV7-4 and TRBJ2-7, with 7 bases identical to TRBD2. Germline CDR1 is SGHVT and CDR2 is SQSDAQ. The CDR3 length is 12 residues. V gave up 2 bases and J gave up 6 bases; unmatched junction bases: 1. The CDR3 bases are TGTGCCAGCAGCTTATGGGGGGGCGAGCAGTACTTC. It translates to CASSLWGGEQYF. Full variable domain (outside the CDR3, taken from reference TRBV7-4 and TRBJ2-7): GAGVSQSPRYKVAKRGRDVALRCDSISGHVTLYWYRQTLGQGSEVLTYSQSDAQRDKSGRPSGRFSAERPERSVSTLKIQRTEQGDSAVYLCASSLWGGEQYFGPGTRLTVT.